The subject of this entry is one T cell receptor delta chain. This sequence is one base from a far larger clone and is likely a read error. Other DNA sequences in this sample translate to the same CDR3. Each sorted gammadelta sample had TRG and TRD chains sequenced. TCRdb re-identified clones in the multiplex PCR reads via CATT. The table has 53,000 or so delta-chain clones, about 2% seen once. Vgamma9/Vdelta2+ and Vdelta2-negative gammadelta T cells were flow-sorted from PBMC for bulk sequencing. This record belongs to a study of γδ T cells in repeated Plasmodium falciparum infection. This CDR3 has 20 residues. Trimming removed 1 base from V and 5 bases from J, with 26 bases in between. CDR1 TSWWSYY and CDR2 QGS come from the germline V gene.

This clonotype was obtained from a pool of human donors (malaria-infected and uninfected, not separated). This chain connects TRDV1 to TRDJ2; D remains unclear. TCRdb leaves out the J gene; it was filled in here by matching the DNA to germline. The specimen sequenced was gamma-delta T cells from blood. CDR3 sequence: CALGEPLSRLVGLITAQLFF. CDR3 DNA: TGTGCTCTTGGGGAACCTCTTTCCCGCCTGGTGGGACTAATAACAGCACAACTCTTCTTT.